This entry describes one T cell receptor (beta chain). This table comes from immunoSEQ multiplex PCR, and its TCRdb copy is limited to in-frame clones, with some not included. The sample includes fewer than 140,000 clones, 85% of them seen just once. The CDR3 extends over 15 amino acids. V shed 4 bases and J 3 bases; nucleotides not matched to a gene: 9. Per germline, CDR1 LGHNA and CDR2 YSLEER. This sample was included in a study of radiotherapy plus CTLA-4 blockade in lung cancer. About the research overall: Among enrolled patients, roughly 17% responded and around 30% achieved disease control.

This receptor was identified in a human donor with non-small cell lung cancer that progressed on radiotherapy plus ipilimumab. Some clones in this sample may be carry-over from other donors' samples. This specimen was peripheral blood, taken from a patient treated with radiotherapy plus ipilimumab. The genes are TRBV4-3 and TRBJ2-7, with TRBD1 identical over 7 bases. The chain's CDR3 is CASSLHGTADYEQYF. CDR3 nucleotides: TGCGCCAGCAGCCTACATGGGACAGCAGACTACGAGCAGTACTTC.